These T cell receptor beta chains were read from a single sample in a study of regulatory T cells in long-lasting Graves disease. TCRdb reprocessed the multiplex PCR reads via MiXCR and lists one record per CDR3 protein. The table includes around 400,000 distinct CDR3 sequences, 21% detected once. The sequencing used peripheral blood mononuclear cells (PBMCs), collected when the disease was refractory, from a patient treated with antithyroid drugs. The receptors were gathered from a female donor with Graves disease. CDR3s include the opening cysteine and the closing phenylalanine or tryptophan. The D gene is left open where the match is weak.

j_gene: TRBJ2-2; v_gene: TRBV7-8; d_gene: NA; CDR3aa: CASSLARSAGELFF
j_gene: TRBJ1-2; v_gene: TRBV28; d_gene: NA; CDR3aa: CASSFGRVVGYTF
j_gene: TRBJ1-6; v_gene: TRBV20-1; d_gene: TRBD1; CDR3aa: CSAMDRDSPLHF
j_gene: TRBJ2-7; v_gene: TRBV6-2/TRBV6-3; d_gene: TRBD2; CDR3aa: CASSGLAMGAYEQYF
j_gene: TRBJ2-2; v_gene: TRBV28; d_gene: NA; CDR3aa: CASRLLLTNTGELFF
j_gene: TRBJ2-7; v_gene: TRBV28; d_gene: NA; CDR3aa: CASRTEGGFRTYEQYF
j_gene: TRBJ2-3; v_gene: TRBV12-3/TRBV12-4; d_gene: TRBD2; CDR3aa: CASSLGLASTDTQYF
j_gene: TRBJ2-2; v_gene: TRBV2; d_gene: NA; CDR3aa: CASSGAEKRELFF
j_gene: TRBJ2-5; v_gene: TRBV7-9; d_gene: TRBD1; CDR3aa: CASRSDRGQETQYF
j_gene: TRBJ2-2; v_gene: TRBV19; d_gene: TRBD2; CDR3aa: CASKLAGESGELFF
j_gene: TRBJ2-7; v_gene: TRBV29-1; d_gene: NA; CDR3aa: CSLWVTGEQYF
j_gene: TRBJ2-7; v_gene: TRBV20-1; d_gene: TRBD2; CDR3aa: CSAIPGLAGGQGQYF
j_gene: TRBJ1-4; v_gene: TRBV5-1; d_gene: NA; CDR3aa: CASSLARGVATNEKLFF
j_gene: TRBJ2-7; v_gene: TRBV29-1; d_gene: NA; CDR3aa: CSVISNGQYF
j_gene: TRBJ2-1; v_gene: TRBV6-2/TRBV6-3; d_gene: TRBD2; CDR3aa: CASSLGKLAGMNEQFF
j_gene: TRBJ2-5; v_gene: TRBV6-1; d_gene: NA; CDR3aa: CASKKQVSETQYF
j_gene: TRBJ1-1; v_gene: TRBV6-2/TRBV6-3; d_gene: NA; CDR3aa: CASGRWVNTEAFF
j_gene: TRBJ2-4; v_gene: TRBV5-6; d_gene: NA; CDR3aa: CASSSRDAKNIQYF
j_gene: TRBJ2-3; v_gene: TRBV5-1; d_gene: NA; CDR3aa: CASSVVSSTDTQYF
j_gene: TRBJ1-6; v_gene: TRBV6-1; d_gene: NA; CDR3aa: CASSLDARTGSPLHF
j_gene: TRBJ1-1; v_gene: TRBV10-2; d_gene: TRBD1; CDR3aa: CASSESSWTGSTEAFF
j_gene: TRBJ1-5; v_gene: TRBV4-1; d_gene: NA; CDR3aa: CASSQEEQGFQPQHF
j_gene: TRBJ1-5; v_gene: TRBV5-1; d_gene: TRBD1; CDR3aa: CASSLGDRDRAQHF
j_gene: TRBJ2-2; v_gene: TRBV28; d_gene: NA; CDR3aa: CASSRTVGGNTGELFF
j_gene: TRBJ1-1; v_gene: TRBV15; d_gene: NA; CDR3aa: CATSRSGLVNTEAFF
j_gene: TRBJ1-2; v_gene: TRBV28; d_gene: TRBD1; CDR3aa: CASSSGQGGYGYTF
j_gene: TRBJ2-5; v_gene: TRBV10-3; d_gene: NA; CDR3aa: CAISESAAEETQYF
j_gene: TRBJ2-2; v_gene: TRBV11-2; d_gene: TRBD1; CDR3aa: CASSSGRRTGGTGELFF
j_gene: TRBJ2-2; v_gene: TRBV12-3/TRBV12-4; d_gene: NA; CDR3aa: CASTPGPSGELFF